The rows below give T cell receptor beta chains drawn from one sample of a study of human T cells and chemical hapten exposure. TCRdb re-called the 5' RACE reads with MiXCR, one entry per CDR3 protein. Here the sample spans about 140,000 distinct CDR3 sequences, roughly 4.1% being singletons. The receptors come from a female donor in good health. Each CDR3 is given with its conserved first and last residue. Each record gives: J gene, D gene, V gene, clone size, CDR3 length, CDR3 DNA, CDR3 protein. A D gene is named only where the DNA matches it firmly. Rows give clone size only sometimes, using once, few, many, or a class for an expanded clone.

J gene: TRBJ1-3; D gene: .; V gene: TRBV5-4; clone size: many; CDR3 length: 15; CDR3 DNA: TGTGCCAGCAGCCAGGACAGAACCTCTGGAAACACCATATATTTT; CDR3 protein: CASSQDRTSGNTIYF
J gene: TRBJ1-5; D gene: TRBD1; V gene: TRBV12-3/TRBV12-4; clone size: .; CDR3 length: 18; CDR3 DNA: TGTGCCAGCAGTTCTGAAATTAAAGAGGGGGCCGGGAATCAGCCCCAGCATTTT; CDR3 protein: CASSSEIKEGAGNQPQHF
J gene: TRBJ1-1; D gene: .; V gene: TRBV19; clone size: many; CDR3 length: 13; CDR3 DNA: TGTGCCAGTCTCTCCTGGTGGGAAGCTGAAGCTTTCTTT; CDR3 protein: CASLSWWEAEAFF
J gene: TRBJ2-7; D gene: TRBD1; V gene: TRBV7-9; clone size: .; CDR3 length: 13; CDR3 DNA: TGTGCCAGCAGCCCGCCAGACAGGGTAGGGGCGTACTTC; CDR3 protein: CASSPPDRVGAYF
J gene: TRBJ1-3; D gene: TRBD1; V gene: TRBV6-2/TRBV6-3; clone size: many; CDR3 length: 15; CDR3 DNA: TGTGCCAGCAGTCCCTTGGACAGGGGTGGAAACACCATATATTTT; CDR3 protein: CASSPLDRGGNTIYF
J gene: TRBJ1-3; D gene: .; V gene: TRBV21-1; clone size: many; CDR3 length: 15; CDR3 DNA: TGTGCCAGCAGCGCCCGGACAGGATCTGGAAACACCATATATTTT; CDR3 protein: CASSARTGSGNTIYF
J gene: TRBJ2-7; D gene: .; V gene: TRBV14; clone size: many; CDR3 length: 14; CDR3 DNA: TGTGCCAGCAGCCCGGCAGGCGGACCATACGAGCAGTACTTC; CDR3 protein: CASSPAGGPYEQYF
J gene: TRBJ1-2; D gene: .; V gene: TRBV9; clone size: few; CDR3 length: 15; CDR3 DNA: TGTGCCAGCAGCGCCGGAGTAAGGGGAGACTATGGCTACACCTTC; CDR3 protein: CASSAGVRGDYGYTF
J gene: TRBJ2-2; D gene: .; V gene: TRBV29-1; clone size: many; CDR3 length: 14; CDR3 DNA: TGCAGCGTCAACAGGGTCGCGAACACCGGGGAGCTGTTTTTT; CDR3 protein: CSVNRVANTGELFF
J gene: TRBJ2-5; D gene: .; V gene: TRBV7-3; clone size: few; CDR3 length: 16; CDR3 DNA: TGTGCCAGCAGCTCGGGCCGACTAGGAATAATGGAGACCCAGTACTTC; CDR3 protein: CASSSGRLGIMETQYF
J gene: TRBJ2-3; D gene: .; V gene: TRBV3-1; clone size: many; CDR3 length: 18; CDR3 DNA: TGTGCCAGCAGCCGTAAAGGACCCCTCGGGGGAAGCACAGATACGCAGTATTTT; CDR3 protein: CASSRKGPLGGSTDTQYF
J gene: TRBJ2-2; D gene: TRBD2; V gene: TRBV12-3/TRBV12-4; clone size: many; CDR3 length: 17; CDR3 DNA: TGTGCCAGCAGTTTAGGGAGCGGGGGGGCGATTCTCGGGGAGCTGTTTTTT; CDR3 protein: CASSLGSGGAILGELFF
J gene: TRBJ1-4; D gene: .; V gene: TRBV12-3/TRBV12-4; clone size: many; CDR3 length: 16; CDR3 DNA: TGTGCCAGCAGTTTCGCGCTTTTCGGTACTAATGAAAAACTGTTTTTT; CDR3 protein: CASSFALFGTNEKLFF
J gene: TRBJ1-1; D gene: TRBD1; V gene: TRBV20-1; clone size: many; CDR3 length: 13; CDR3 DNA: TGCAGTGCTAGGTGGGACAGAAACACTGAAGCTTTCTTT; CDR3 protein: CSARWDRNTEAFF
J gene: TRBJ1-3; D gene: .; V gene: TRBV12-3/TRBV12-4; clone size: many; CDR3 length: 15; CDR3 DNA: TGTGCCAGCAGTTTTCCGGGTTTGACTGGAAACACCATATATTTT; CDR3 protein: CASSFPGLTGNTIYF
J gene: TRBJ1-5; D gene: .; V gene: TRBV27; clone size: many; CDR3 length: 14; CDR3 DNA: TGTGCCAGCAGTCTACAGGGAAATAATCAGCCCCAGCATTTT; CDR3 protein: CASSLQGNNQPQHF
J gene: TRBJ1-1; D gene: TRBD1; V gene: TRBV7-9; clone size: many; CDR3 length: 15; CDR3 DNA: TGTGCCAGCAGCCCATTGGGACAGGCTCAATCTGAAGCTTTCTTT; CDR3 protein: CASSPLGQAQSEAFF
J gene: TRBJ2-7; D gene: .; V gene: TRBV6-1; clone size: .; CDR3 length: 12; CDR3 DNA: TGTGCCAGCACCGTACATAGTTACGAGCAGTACTTC; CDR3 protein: CASTVHSYEQYF
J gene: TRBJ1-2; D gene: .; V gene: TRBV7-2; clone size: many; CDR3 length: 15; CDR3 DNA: TGTGCCAGCAGCCCCGGCAGGGGAAGGCTTTATGGCTACACCTTC; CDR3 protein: CASSPGRGRLYGYTF
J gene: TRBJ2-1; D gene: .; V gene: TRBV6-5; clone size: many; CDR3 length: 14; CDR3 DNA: TGTGCCAGCGGTTCGCTAGGCTCCTACAATGAGCAGTTCTTC; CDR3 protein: CASGSLGSYNEQFF
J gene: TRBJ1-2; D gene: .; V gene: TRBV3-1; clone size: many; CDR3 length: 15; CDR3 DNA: TGTGCCAGCAGCCAAGGACGGCAAGTTCACTATGGCTACACCTTC; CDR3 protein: CASSQGRQVHYGYTF